A single sample gave rise to the 8 T cell receptor beta chains below, sequenced in a study of T cells in Graves' hyperthyroidism and ophthalmopathy. What was amplified from RNA transcripts were TCR beta CDR3 regions. The HTBI primer set was used in a first-round RT-PCR of the TCR CDR3. TCRdb used MiXCR to reprocess the multiplex PCR reads, holding one entry per CDR3 protein. This table holds more than 650,000 distinct CDR3 sequences, about 15% found once. The sample consisted of blood. The receptor set was obtained from a woman under 30 with Graves' hyperthyroidism.

This clonotype was detected ten times or more. V usage is TRBV11-2 and J usage is TRBJ1-2, with no clear D. This CDR3 region has 14 residues. V was clipped by 4 bases and J by 2 bases, with 11 bases between them. From germline, CDR1 is SGHAT and CDR2 FQNNGV. In DNA, the CDR3 is TGTGCCAGCAGCTCCCCCCAACCCAACTATGGCTACACCTTC. Protein product: CASSSPQPNYGYTF.

This clonotype has ten or more counts. The chain is built from TRBV7-9 and TRBJ2-1; 7 bases line up with TRBD2. Trimming cost V 1 base and J 6 bases; bases outside gene matches: 3. The germline V gene encodes CDR1 SEHNR and CDR2 FQNEAQ (reference sequence). The CDR3 is 14 amino acids. In DNA form, the CDR3 reads TGTGCCAGCAGCTTAGGCCTAGCGGCCAATGAGCAGTTCTTC. Its translation is CASSLGLAANEQFF.

This clonotype occurred many times. This chain connects TRBV6-6 to TRBJ2-7, with 8 bases matching TRBD1. Germline loops: CDR1 MNHNY, CDR2 SVGAGI (reference sequence). The CDR3 has 15 residues. Trimming took 0 bases from V and 5 from J; bases not matched to a gene: 6. The CDR3 region is CASSYSGQGLDEQYF. The DNA for the CDR3 is TGTGCCAGCAGTTACTCTGGACAGGGTCTAGACGAGCAGTACTTC.

The chain combines TRBV7-2 with TRBJ1-1, with a tentative D call TRBD1 (5 bases). Trimming removed 0 bases from V and 11 bases from J, with 13 bases in between. The CDR3 has 13 residues. CDR1 and CDR2 from the germline V gene are SGHTA and FQGNSA. The DNA of the CDR3 is TGTGCCAGCAGCTTAGCAGAGCCCGGGGCCGCTTTCTTT. It is translated as CASSLAEPGAAFF.

This clonotype was seen many times. The V call is TRBV5-8, the J call TRBJ1-1, with D possibly being TRBD1 (6 bases). Trimming pared 5 bases from V and 1 base from J, leaving 24 bases between. CDR3 length: 18 residues. CDR1 is SGHTS, CDR2 YDEGEE, per germline. This CDR3 is CASSFDPQTGNQNTEAFF. The CDR3 bases are TGTGCCAGCAGTTTCGACCCCCAAACAGGGAATCAGAACACTGAAGCTTTCTTT.

This clonotype appeared a few times. The rearrangement links TRBV20-1 to TRBJ2-3; no clear D gene. Germline V gene lookup returns CDR1 DFQATT and CDR2 SNEGSKA (reference sequence). Deletions cut 7 bases from V and 1 base from J, with 9 bases between. The length of the CDR3 is 12 residues. The CDR3 spells CSGARGTDTQYF. The CDR3 DNA sequence: TGCAGTGGGGCTAGGGGCACAGATACGCAGTATTTT.

This clonotype was picked up many times. The chain is built from TRBV6-2 or TRBV6-3 and TRBJ2-3, with unresolved D. V was trimmed by 0 bases and J by 2 bases, leaving 15 bases between them. Looked up from germline, CDR1 is MNHEY and CDR2 is SVGEGT. The CDR3 spans 17 residues. The CDR3 nucleotides read TGTGCCAGCAGTTACTCGATCGGGTTGGGGAACACAGATACGCAGTATTTT. Translating gives CASSYSIGLGNTDTQYF.

In its sample, this clonotype was seen many times. J is TRBJ1-5 and V is TRBV20-1, with D tentatively TRBD1 (6 bases). Germline lookup yields CDR1 DFQATT and CDR2 SNEGSKA (reference sequence). Trimming took off 2 bases at V and 6 bases at J, with 14 bases between the two ends. CDR3 length: 14 amino acids. CDR3 in DNA: TGCAGTGCTAGATTCAGGGGTGTCGGTCAGCCCCAGCATTTT. Translation: CSARFRGVGQPQHF.